What follows are 14 T cell receptor beta chains derived from one specimen sequenced in a study of blood T cell repertoires in COVID-19. TCRdb's table, derived via immunoSEQ multiplex PCR, lists solely in-frame clones and lacks some. The sample includes approximately 180,000 clones, over 60% of them seen just once. The sample taken for sequencing was peripheral blood. These receptors were taken from a woman in her seventies with acute or convalescent COVID-19.

In this sample, this clone turned up once. The gene calls are TRBV27 and TRBJ1-2, with D perhaps TRBD1 (6 bases). V was trimmed by 4 bases and J by 0 bases, leaving 9 bases between them. Germline CDR1 MNHEY, CDR2 SMNVEV (reference sequence). The CDR3 is made up of 14 amino acids. The CDR3, as DNA: TGTGCCAGCAGTTCCCGGACAGCTAACTATGGCTACACCTTC. It codes for CASSSRTANYGYTF.

V gene TRBV7-2 combines with J gene TRBJ2-1; 7 bases fit TRBD2. V shed 1 base and J 4 bases; nucleotides not matched to a gene: 4. CDR3 length: 15 amino acids. Germline V CDR1 and CDR2: SGHTA, FQGNSA. CDR3 protein: CASSLVGTKYNEQFF. The CDR3 coding sequence is TGTGCCAGCAGCTTAGTGGGGACTAAATACAATGAGCAGTTCTTC.

The rearrangement links TRBV7-6 to TRBJ1-3; TRBD1 agrees at 7 bases. J was trimmed by 0 bases and V by 5 bases; bases with no gene match: 7. The germline gives CDR1 SGHVS, CDR2 FNYEAQ. The CDR3 loop spans 16 amino acids. The CDR3 DNA reads as TGTGCCAGCAGCCTCCACCAGGGGGGCTCTGGAAACACCATATATTTT. Amino acids: CASSLHQGGSGNTIYF.

This clone showed up just a few times. V and J are TRBV19 and TRBJ1-1; TRBD1 agrees at 7 bases. CDR1 is LNHDA and CDR2 is SQIVND in the germline V gene (reference sequence). Trimming cost V 5 bases and J 0 bases; bases outside gene matches: 6. There are 15 residues in the CDR3. CDR3 DNA: TGTGCCAGTAGTTCGGCCGGGACAGTGAACACTGAAGCTTTCTTT. Encoded protein: CASSSAGTVNTEAFF. Full variable domain (remainder filled in from reference TRBV19 and TRBJ1-1): DGGITQSPKYLFRKEGQNVTLSCEQNLNHDAMYWYRQDPGQGLRLIYYSQIVNDFQKGDIAEGYSVSREKKESFPLTVTSAQKNPTAFYLCASSSAGTVNTEAFFGQGTRLTVV.

This clone was seen once. The chain carries TRBV19 and TRBJ2-7, with TRBD1 identical over 9 bases. CDR3 length equals 13 residues. V was pared by 4 bases and J by 5 bases, with 3 bases of the junction left unmatched. CDR1 is LNHDA, CDR2 SQIVND, per germline (reference sequence). The CDR3 spells CASSRQGVHEQYF. DNA for the CDR3: TGTGCCAGTAGTAGACAGGGGGTCCACGAGCAGTACTTC.

The genes are TRBV27 and TRBJ2-5, with 7 bases that match TRBD2. The V gene's germline CDR1 is MNHEY and CDR2 SMNVEV (reference sequence). The junction had 6 bases not matched to a gene; V was cut back by 0 bases and J by 5 bases. The CDR3 totals 15 residues. CDR3 sequence: CASSLSPGGWETQYF. The CDR3 DNA follows: TGTGCCAGCAGTTTATCGCCGGGAGGTTGGGAGACCCAGTACTTC.

V gene TRBV5-5 combines with J gene TRBJ1-1; D not certain. This CDR3 is 15 amino acids long. V lost 2 bases and J 0 bases, leaving 11 bases between the germline ends. Germline assignment: CDR1 SGHKS and CDR2 YYEKEE (reference sequence). CDR3 sequence: CASSFSGGMNTEAFF. CDR3 DNA: TGTGCCAGCAGCTTCTCTGGAGGAATGAACACTGAAGCTTTCTTT.

This chain connects TRBV7-3 to TRBJ2-5, with 10 nucleotides matching TRBD2. The CDR3 is 16 residues long. V lost 0 bases and J lost 1; bases outside the gene matches: 2. In germline, CDR1 is SGHTA, CDR2 FQGTGA. CDR3 protein: CASSLTAGGTQETQYF. In nucleotides, the CDR3 is TGTGCCAGCAGCTTAACAGCGGGAGGGACCCAAGAGACCCAGTACTTC.

This chain connects TRBV5-4 to TRBJ2-1; TRBD2 agrees at 8 bases. This CDR3 contains 16 residues. CDR1 and CDR2 (germline): SGHNT, YYREEE (reference sequence). V lost 4 bases and J lost 8; bases outside the gene matches: 14. The CDR3 is CASSGGRGLGIDEQFF. In DNA form, the CDR3 reads TGTGCCAGCAGCGGGGGAAGGGGACTAGGGATTGATGAGCAGTTCTTC.

In DNA, the CDR3 is TGTGCCAGCAGTTTCCCGGGGGGCAATGAGCAGTTCTTC. As protein: CASSFPGGNEQFF. This sequence joins TRBV12-3 or TRBV12-4 and TRBJ2-1, with 7 bases aligning to TRBD2. Losses at the gene ends were 3 bases for V and 6 bases for J; bases not matched to a gene: 2. The CDR3 consists of 13 residues.

V gene TRBV12-5 combines with J gene TRBJ2-3; 12 bases match TRBD2. The CDR3 loop spans 18 amino acids. V was pared by 3 bases and J by 3 bases, with 10 bases of the junction left unmatched. Germline CDR1 LGHNT, CDR2 FRNRAP. The CDR3 sequence: CASGFGLAGSFTTDTQYF. The CDR3 coding sequence is TGTGCTAGTGGTTTCGGACTAGCGGGATCTTTTACTACAGATACGCAGTATTTT.

This rearrangement joins TRBV6-6 to TRBJ2-5; 11 bases map to TRBD1. The CDR3 has 16 amino acids. V gave up 4 bases and J gave up 3 bases; unmatched junction bases: 7. Looked up from germline, CDR1 is MNHNY and CDR2 is SVGAGI (reference sequence). CDR3 nucleotide sequence: TGTGCCAGCAGTTTTTCCGGGACAGGGGGTAAAGAGACCCAGTACTTC. As protein: CASSFSGTGGKETQYF.

The V and J genes are TRBV19 and TRBJ1-5; D remains ambiguous. The CDR3 consists of 14 residues. V gave up 3 bases and J gave up 5 bases, with 11 bases separating them. The germline V gene encodes CDR1 LNHDA and CDR2 SQIVND (reference sequence). CDR3 sequence (DNA): TGTGCCAGTAGTATCGGCGGGTCTTATCAGCCCCAGCATTTT. Encoded protein: CASSIGGSYQPQHF.

The chain uses TRBV24-1 and TRBJ2-1; TRBD2 aligns across 8 bases. The CDR3 covers 13 residues. Germline values: CDR1 KGHDR, CDR2 SFDVKD. V gave up 8 bases and J gave up 9 bases; unmatched junction bases: 8. DNA of the CDR3: TGTGCCACCAACGGACTAGCCGGAGGTGAGCAGTTCTTC. Translated, it gives CATNGLAGGEQFF.